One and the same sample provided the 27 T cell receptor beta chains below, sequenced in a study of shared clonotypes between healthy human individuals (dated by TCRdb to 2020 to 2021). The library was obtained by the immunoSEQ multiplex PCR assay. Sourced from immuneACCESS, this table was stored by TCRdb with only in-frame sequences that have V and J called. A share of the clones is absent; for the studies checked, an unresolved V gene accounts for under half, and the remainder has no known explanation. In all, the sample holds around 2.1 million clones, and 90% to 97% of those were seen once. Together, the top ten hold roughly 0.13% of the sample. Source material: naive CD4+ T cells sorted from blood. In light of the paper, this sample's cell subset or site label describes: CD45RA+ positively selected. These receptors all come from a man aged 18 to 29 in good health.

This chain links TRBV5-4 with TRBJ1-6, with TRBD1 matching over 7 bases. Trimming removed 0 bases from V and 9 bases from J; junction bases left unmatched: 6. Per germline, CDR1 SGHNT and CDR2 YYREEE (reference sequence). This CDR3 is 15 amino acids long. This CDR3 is CASSLADREGSPLHF. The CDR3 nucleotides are TGTGCCAGCAGCTTGGCCGACAGGGAGGGTTCACCCCTCCACTTT.

The CDR3 sequence is CASSYGGQYSYEQYF. The CDR3 DNA reads as TGTGCCAGCAGTTACGGGGGACAGTACTCCTACGAGCAGTACTTC. V usage is TRBV6-6 and J usage is TRBJ2-7, with 7 bases that match TRBD1. The germline V gene encodes CDR1 MNHNY and CDR2 SVGAGI (reference sequence). The CDR3 sequence is 15 residues long. V lost 2 bases to trimming and J lost 0 bases; unmatched junction nucleotides: 4.

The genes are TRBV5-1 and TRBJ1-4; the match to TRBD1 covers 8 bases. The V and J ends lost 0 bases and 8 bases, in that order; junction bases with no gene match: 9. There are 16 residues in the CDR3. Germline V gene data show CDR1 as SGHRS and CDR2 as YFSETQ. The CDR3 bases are TGCGCCAGCAGCTTGGGAGACAGGGGAGGTTTGGAAAAACTGTTTTTT. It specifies CASSLGDRGGLEKLFF.

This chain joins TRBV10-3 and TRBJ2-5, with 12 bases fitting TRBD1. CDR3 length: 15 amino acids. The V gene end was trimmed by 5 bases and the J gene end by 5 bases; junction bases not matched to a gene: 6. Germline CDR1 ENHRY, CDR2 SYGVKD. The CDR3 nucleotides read TGTGCCATCAGTCGGACGGGACAGGGGGCCGAGACCCAGTACTTC. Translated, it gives CAISRTGQGAETQYF.

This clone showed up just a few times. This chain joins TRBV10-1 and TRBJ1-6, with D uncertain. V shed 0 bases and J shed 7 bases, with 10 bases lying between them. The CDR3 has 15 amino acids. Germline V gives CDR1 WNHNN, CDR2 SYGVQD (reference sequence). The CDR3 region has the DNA TGCGCCAGCAGTGAGTCGTTGGGCACAAATTCACCCCTCCACTTT. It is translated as CASSESLGTNSPLHF.

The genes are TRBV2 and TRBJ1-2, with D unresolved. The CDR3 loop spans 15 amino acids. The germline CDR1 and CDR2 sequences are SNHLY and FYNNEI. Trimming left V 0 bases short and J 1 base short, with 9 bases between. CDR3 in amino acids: CASSEASFYNYGYTF. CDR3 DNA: TGTGCCAGCAGTGAAGCCAGTTTCTATAACTATGGCTACACCTTC.

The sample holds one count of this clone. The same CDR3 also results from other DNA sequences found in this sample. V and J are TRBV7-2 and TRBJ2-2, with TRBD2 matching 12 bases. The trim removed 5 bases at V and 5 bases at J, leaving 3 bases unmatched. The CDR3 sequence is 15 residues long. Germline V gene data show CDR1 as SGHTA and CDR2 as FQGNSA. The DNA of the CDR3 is TGTGCCAGCAGCCGCACTAGCGGGAGGACCGGGGAGCTGTTTTTT. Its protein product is CASSRTSGRTGELFF.

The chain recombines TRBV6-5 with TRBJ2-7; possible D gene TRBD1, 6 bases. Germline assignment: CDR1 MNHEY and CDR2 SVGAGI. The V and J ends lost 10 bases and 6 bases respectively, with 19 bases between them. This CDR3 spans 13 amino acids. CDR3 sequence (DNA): TGTGCCACCTTGCTGCAGGGGAAAGGCGAGCAGTACTTC. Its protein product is CATLLQGKGEQYF.

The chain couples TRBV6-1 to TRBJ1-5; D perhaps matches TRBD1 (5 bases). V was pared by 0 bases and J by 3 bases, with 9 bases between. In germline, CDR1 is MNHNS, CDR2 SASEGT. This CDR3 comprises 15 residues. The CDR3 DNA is TGTGCCAGCAGTGAAGCCGGACAACTCAATCAGCCCCAGCATTTT. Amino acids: CASSEAGQLNQPQHF.

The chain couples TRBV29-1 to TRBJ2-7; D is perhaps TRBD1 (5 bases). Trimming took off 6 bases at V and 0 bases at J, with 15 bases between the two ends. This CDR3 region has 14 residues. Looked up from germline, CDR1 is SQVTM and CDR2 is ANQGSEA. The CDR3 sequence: CSVPSQANSYEQYF. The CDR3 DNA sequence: TGCAGCGTCCCGTCACAGGCTAACTCCTACGAGCAGTACTTC.

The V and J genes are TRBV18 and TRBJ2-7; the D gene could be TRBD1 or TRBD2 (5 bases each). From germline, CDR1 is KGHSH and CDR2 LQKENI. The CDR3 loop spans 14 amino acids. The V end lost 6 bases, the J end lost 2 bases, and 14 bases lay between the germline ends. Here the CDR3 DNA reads TGTGCCAGCTCTACCGGGACGCAGACCTACGAGCAGTACTTC. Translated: CASSTGTQTYEQYF.

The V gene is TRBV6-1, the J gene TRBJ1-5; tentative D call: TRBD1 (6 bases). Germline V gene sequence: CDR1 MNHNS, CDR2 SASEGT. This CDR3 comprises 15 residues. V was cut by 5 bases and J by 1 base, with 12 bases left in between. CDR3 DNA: TGTGCCAGCAGTCCCTCAGGGGTCAGCAATCAGCCCCAGCATTTT. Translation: CASSPSGVSNQPQHF.

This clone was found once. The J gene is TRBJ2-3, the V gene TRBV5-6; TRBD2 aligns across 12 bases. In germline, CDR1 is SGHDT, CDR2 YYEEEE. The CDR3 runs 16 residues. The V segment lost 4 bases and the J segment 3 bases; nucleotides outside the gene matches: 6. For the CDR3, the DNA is TGTGCCAGCAGCCGGCTAGCGGGAGGGGCGACAGATACGCAGTATTTT. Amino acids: CASSRLAGGATDTQYF. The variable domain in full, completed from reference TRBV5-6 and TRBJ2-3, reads DAGVTQSPTHLIKTRGQQVTLRCSPKSGHDTVSWYQQALGQGPQFIFQYYEEEERQRGNFPDRFSGHQFPNYSSELNVNALLLGDSALYLCASSRLAGGATDTQYFGPGTRLTVL.

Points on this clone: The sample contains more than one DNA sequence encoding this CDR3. CDR3 nucleotide sequence: TGTGCCAGCAGCCTCTCGACAGGGAACTATGGCTACACCTTC. This gives the protein CASSLSTGNYGYTF. The chain joins TRBV11-2 to TRBJ1-2, with 7 positions matching TRBD1. The V segment lost 5 bases and the J segment 2 bases; nucleotides outside the gene matches: 5. The CDR3 loop spans 14 amino acids. Germline-derived CDR1 and CDR2 are SGHAT and FQNNGV.

The CDR3 DNA follows: TGTGCCAGCTCACCGCTACCGGGACAGATGGGCTATGGCTACACCTTC. This gives the protein CASSPLPGQMGYGYTF. This chain joins TRBV18 and TRBJ1-2, with 7 bases that match TRBD1. This CDR3 is built from 16 residues. Per germline, CDR1 KGHSH and CDR2 LQKENI. Trimming removed 3 bases from V and 4 bases from J; junction bases left unmatched: 11.

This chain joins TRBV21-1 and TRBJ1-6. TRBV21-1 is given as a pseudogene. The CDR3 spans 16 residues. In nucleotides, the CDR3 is TGTGCCAGCAGCAAAGGTGGCGGATGGGATAATTCACCCCTCCACTTT. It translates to CASSKGGGWDNSPLHF.

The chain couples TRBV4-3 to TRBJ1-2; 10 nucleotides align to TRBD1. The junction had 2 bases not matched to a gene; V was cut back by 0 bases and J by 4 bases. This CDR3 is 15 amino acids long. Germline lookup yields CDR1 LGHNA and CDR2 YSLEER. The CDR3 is CASSQDRTGGYGYTF. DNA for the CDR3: TGCGCCAGCAGCCAAGATCGGACAGGGGGCTATGGCTACACCTTC.

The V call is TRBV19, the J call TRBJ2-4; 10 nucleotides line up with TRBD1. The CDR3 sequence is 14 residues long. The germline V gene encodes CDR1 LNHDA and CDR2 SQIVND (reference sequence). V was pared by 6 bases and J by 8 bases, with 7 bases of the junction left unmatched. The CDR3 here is CASRWTGGEYIQYF. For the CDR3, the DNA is TGTGCCAGTAGATGGACAGGGGGGGAATACATTCAGTACTTC. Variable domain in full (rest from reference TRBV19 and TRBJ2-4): DGGITQSPKYLFRKEGQNVTLSCEQNLNHDAMYWYRQDPGQGLRLIYYSQIVNDFQKGDIAEGYSVSREKKESFPLTVTSAQKNPTAFYLCASRWTGGEYIQYFGAGTRLSVL.

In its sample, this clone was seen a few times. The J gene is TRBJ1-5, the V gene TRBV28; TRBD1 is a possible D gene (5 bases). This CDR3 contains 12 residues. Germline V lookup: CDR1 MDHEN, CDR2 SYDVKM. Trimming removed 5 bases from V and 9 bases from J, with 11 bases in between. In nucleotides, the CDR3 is TGTGCCAGCAGTGCTCAGGGTTGGCCCCAGCATTTT. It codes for CASSAQGWPQHF.

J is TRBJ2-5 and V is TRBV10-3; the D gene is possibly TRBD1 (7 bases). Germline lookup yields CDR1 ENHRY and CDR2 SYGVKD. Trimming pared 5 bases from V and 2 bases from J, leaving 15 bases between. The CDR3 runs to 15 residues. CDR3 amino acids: CAISPSGGLQETQYF. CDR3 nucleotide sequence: TGTGCCATCAGTCCCTCAGGGGGGCTGCAAGAGACCCAGTACTTC.

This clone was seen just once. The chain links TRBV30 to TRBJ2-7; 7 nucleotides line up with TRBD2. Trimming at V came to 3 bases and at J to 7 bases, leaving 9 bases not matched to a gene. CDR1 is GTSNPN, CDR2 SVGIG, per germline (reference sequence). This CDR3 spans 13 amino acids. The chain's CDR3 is CAWSLSGTGEQYF. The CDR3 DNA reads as TGTGCCTGGAGCTTGAGCGGGACGGGGGAGCAGTACTTC.

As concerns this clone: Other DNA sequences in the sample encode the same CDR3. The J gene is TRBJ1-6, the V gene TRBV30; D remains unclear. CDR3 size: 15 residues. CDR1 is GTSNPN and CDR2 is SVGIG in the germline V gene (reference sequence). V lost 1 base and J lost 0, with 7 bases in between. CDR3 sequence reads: CAWSGLNSYNSPLHF. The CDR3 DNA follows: TGTGCCTGGAGTGGACTCAACTCCTATAATTCACCCCTCCACTTT. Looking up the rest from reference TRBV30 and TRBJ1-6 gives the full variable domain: SQTIHQWPATLVQPVGSPLSLECTVEGTSNPNLYWYRQAAGRGLQLLFYSVGIGQISSEVPQNLSASRPQDRQFILSSKKLLLSDSGFYLCAWSGLNSYNSPLHFGNGTRLTVT.

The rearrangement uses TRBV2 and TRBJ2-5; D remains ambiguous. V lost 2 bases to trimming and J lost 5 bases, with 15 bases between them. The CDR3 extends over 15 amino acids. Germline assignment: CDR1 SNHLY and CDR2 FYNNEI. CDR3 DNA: TGTGCCAGCAGTGAACGTGGGCCTGTCATCGAGACCCAGTACTTC. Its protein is CASSERGPVIETQYF.

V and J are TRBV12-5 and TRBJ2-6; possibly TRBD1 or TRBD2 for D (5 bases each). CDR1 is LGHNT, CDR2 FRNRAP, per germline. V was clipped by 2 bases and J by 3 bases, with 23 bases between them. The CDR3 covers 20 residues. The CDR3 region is CASGLLPSGTIWYGANVLTF. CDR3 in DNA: TGTGCTAGTGGTTTGCTCCCCTCCGGGACCATCTGGTATGGGGCCAACGTCCTGACTTTC.

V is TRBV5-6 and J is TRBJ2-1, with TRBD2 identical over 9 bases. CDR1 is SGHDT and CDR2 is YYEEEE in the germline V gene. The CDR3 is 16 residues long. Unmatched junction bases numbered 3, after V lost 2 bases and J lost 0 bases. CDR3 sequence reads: CASSFLAGASYNEQFF. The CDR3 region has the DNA TGTGCCAGCAGCTTCTTAGCGGGGGCCTCCTACAATGAGCAGTTCTTC.

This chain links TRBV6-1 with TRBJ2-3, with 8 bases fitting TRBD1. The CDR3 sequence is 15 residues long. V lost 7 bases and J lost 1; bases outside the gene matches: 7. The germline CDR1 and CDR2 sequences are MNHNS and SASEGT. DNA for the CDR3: TGTGCCAGCAAAGCAGGGGGCGCGGGCACAGATACGCAGTATTTT. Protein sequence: CASKAGGAGTDTQYF.

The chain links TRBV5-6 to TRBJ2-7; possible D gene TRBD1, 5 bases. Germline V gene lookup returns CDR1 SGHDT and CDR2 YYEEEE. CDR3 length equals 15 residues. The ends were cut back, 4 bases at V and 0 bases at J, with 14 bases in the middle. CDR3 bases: TGTGCCAGCAGCCGTGGGGCGGCGCTCTCCTACGAGCAGTACTTC. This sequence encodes CASSRGAALSYEQYF. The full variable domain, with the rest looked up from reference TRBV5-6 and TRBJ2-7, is DAGVTQSPTHLIKTRGQQVTLRCSPKSGHDTVSWYQQALGQGPQFIFQYYEEEERQRGNFPDRFSGHQFPNYSSELNVNALLLGDSALYLCASSRGAALSYEQYFGPGTRLTVT.